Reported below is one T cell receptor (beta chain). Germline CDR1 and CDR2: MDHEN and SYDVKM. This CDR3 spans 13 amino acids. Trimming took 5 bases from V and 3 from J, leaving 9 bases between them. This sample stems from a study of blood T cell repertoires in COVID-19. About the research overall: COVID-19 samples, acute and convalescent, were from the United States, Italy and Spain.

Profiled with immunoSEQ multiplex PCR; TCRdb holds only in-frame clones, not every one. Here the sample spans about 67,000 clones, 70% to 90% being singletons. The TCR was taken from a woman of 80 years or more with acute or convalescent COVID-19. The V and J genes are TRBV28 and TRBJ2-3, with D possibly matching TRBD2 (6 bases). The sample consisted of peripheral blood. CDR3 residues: CASSPAGTDTQYF. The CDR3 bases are TGTGCCAGCAGTCCGGCGGGAACAGATACGCAGTATTTT.